A single T cell receptor (beta chain) is shown here with its context. Genomic DNA for unsorted samples was obtained from approximately 100 million PBMCs. Germline assignment: CDR1 SGHTA and CDR2 FQGNSA. There are 16 residues in the CDR3. The V gene lost 3 bases and the J gene lost 2 bases, with 14 bases spanning the gap. The sample originates from a study of shared clonotypes between healthy human individuals. Replicate PCRs were loaded with around 0.3 ug DNA from unsorted PBMC, about 29,000 T cell genomes. Produced via immunoSEQ multiplex PCR; TCRdb's table is partial and in-frame only. This table has 450,000 to 500,000 clones, 76% appearing once.

The TCR sequence derives from a woman between 40 and 50 years old in good health. Some clones in this sample may be carry-over from other donors' samples. The specimen sequenced was PBMCs. This chain connects TRBV7-2 to TRBJ1-3; D is ambiguous. CDR3 sequence (DNA): TGTGCCAGCAGCTTGTGGAGTCAGGCGACTGGAAACACCATATATTTT. Its translation is CASSLWSQATGNTIYF. Supplemented by reference TRBV7-2 and TRBJ1-3, the full variable domain reads GAGVSQSPSNKVTEKGKDVELRCDPISGHTALYWYRQSLGQGLEFLIYFQGNSAPDKSGLPSDRFSAERTGGSVSTLTIQRTQQEDSAVYLCASSLWSQATGNTIYFGEGSWLTVV.